Below are 15 T cell receptor beta chains sequenced from a single sample in a study of T-cell reconstitution after alpha-beta-depleted transplantation in children. Unique molecular identifiers were used to barcode this TCRbeta library. Each CDR3 protein gets one entry after TCRdb re-called the PCR reads with MiXCR. In the table there are 450,000 to 550,000 distinct CDR3 sequences, over 10% of which are singletons. Here the sequenced sample was PBMCs, mostly from graft donor cells, taken 180 days after TCRalphabeta/CD19-depleted stem cell transplant. The receptors originated from a female patient aged 2-9 years who had a stem cell transplant for aplastic anemia, so the T cells may come from the graft donor.

This clonotype has just a few counts. The rearrangement joins TRBV29-1 to TRBJ2-7, with 7 bases fitting TRBD2. The CDR3 has 12 amino acids. The germline CDR1 and CDR2 sequences are SQVTM and ANQGSEA. V lost 6 bases and J lost 4; bases outside the gene matches: 6. CDR3 amino acids: CSVESGGYEQYF. Here the CDR3 DNA reads TGCAGCGTCGAGTCGGGGGGATACGAGCAGTACTTC.

This clonotype was detected only a few times. V is TRBV28 and J is TRBJ1-2; 9 nucleotides align to TRBD1. V gave up 5 bases and J gave up 3 bases; unmatched junction bases: 10. This CDR3 has 16 amino acids. In germline, CDR1 is MDHEN, CDR2 SYDVKM. CDR3 sequence (DNA): TGTGCCAGCAGTCCGCCGGGACAGGGAATGGACTATGGCTACACCTTC. Encoded protein: CASSPPGQGMDYGYTF.

V and J are TRBV12-3 or TRBV12-4 and TRBJ1-2; 7 nucleotides agree with TRBD1. V shed 5 bases and J 3 bases; nucleotides not matched to a gene: 15. This CDR3 has 17 amino acids. The CDR3 sequence: CASSRGNRRTGDYGYTF. CDR3 nucleotide sequence: TGTGCCAGCAGTCGTGGGAACAGACGGACAGGAGACTATGGCTACACCTTC.

The table lists this clonotype with a few counts. The chain links TRBV7-2 to TRBJ2-1; 8 positions match TRBD2. Germline V gene data show CDR1 as SGHTA and CDR2 as FQGNSA. The CDR3 length is 15 residues. Trimming removed 3 bases from V and 2 bases from J; junction bases left unmatched: 3. The CDR3 here is CASSLTSAPYNEQFF. As DNA, the CDR3 is TGTGCCAGCAGCTTGACTAGCGCACCCTACAATGAGCAGTTCTTC.

This clonotype occurred a few times. CDR3 protein: CASSLTNPGQGHEQYF. The CDR3 DNA reads TGTGCCAGCAGTTTGACGAACCCGGGACAGGGCCACGAGCAGTACTTC. This rearrangement joins TRBV12-3 or TRBV12-4 to TRBJ2-7, with 9 positions matching TRBD1. This CDR3 has 16 residues. The junction had 11 bases not matched to a gene; V was cut back by 3 bases and J by 5 bases.

This clonotype was detected only a few times. The rearrangement uses TRBV15 and TRBJ2-5; 10 bases match TRBD1. The junction had 13 bases not matched to a gene; V was cut back by 2 bases and J by 4 bases. The V gene's germline CDR1 is LNHNV and CDR2 YYDKDF (reference sequence). This CDR3 is built from 18 residues. CDR3 region: CATSRPPGGTGAPETQYF. CDR3 in DNA: TGTGCCACCAGCAGACCACCCGGCGGGACAGGGGCTCCAGAGACCCAGTACTTC.

The rearrangement uses TRBV7-9 and TRBJ2-7; possible D gene TRBD1, 5 bases. The CDR3 extends over 11 amino acids. Germline V gene data show CDR1 as SEHNR and CDR2 as FQNEAQ (reference sequence). V shed 3 bases and J shed 7 bases, with 7 bases lying between them. CDR3 sequence: CASSLGREQYV. The DNA for the CDR3 is TGTGCCAGCAGCTTGGGGCGAGAGCAGTACGTC.

This clonotype has a handful of counts. DNA of the CDR3: TGTGCCAGCAGCTATACTAGCGGGATCGAGCAGTACGTC. Translation gives CASSYTSGIEQYV. J is TRBJ2-7 and V is TRBV7-9, with 10 positions matching TRBD2. Per the germline V gene, CDR1 is SEHNR and CDR2 is FQNEAQ (reference sequence). J gave up 6 bases and V 4 bases, and 3 bases lay outside the gene matches. The CDR3 covers 13 residues.

The chain joins TRBV6-1 to TRBJ2-7; no clear D. The germline gives CDR1 MNHNS, CDR2 SASEGT. The V gene lost 3 bases and the J gene lost 7 bases, with 19 bases spanning the gap. The CDR3 covers 15 residues. In DNA form, the CDR3 reads TGTGCCAGCAGTGACCTACCCTATACTCCTGGAGAGCAGTACGTC. Translation gives CASSDLPYTPGEQYV.

This clonotype was seen more than once but under ten times. V is TRBV5-1 and J is TRBJ2-1; the match to TRBD2 covers 7 bases. CDR1 SGHRS and CDR2 YFSETQ come from the germline V gene. The CDR3 loop spans 15 amino acids. Losses at the gene ends were 1 base for V and 4 bases for J; bases not matched to a gene: 5. CDR3 residues: CASSLLGLDYNEQFF. The CDR3 nucleotides are TGCGCCAGCAGCTTGCTTGGACTAGATTACAATGAGCAGTTCTTC. The full variable domain, in which reference TRBV5-1 and TRBJ2-1 provide the parts outside the CDR3, is KAGVTQTPRYLIKTRGQQVTLSCSPISGHRSVSWYQQTPGQGLQFLFEYFSETQRNKGNFPGRFSGRQFSNSRSEMNVSTLELGDSALYLCASSLLGLDYNEQFFGPGTRLTVL.

This clonotype has at least ten counts. This chain joins TRBV9 and TRBJ1-1, with 7 nucleotides matching TRBD1. CDR3 length: 14 amino acids. CDR1 is SGDLS and CDR2 is YYNGEE in the germline V gene. The V gene end was trimmed by 3 bases and the J gene end by 12 bases; junction bases not matched to a gene: 14. The chain's CDR3 is CASSADTGTVGSFF. The CDR3 DNA follows: TGTGCCAGCAGCGCTGATACCGGGACAGTTGGTTCTTTCTTT.

This clonotype was counted a few times. The chain joins TRBV3-1 to TRBJ1-2, with TRBD1 matching over 8 bases. Germline V gene sequence: CDR1 LGHDT, CDR2 YNNKEL (reference sequence). With V trimmed by 0 bases and J by 6 bases, 9 bases remained unmatched. This CDR3 region has 16 residues. The CDR3 nucleotides are TGTGCCAGCAGCCAAGATATAAGGGCGGGACAGGATGGCTACACCTTC. This gives the protein CASSQDIRAGQDGYTF. The whole variable domain, filled in from reference TRBV3-1 and TRBJ1-2, reads DTAVSQTPKYLVTQMGNDKSIKCEQNLGHDTMYWYKQDSKKFLKIMFSYNNKELIINETVPNRFSPKSPDKAHLNLHINSLELGDSAVYFCASSQDIRAGQDGYTFGSGTRLTVV.

V gene TRBV12-5 combines with J gene TRBJ2-2; D unclear. V lost 3 bases to trimming and J lost 2 bases, with 13 bases between them. Germline lookup yields CDR1 LGHNT and CDR2 FRNRAP. The CDR3 consists of 16 residues. The CDR3 sequence is CASGFSRQRNTGELFF. DNA of the CDR3: TGTGCTAGTGGTTTTTCAAGGCAGCGAAACACCGGGGAGCTGTTTTTT.

CDR3 loop: CASSSETGGGYGYTF. The CDR3 DNA reads TGTGCCAGCAGCTCGGAGACAGGAGGGGGCTATGGCTACACCTTC. This chain uses TRBV7-2 with TRBJ1-2, with D perhaps TRBD1 (6 bases). Germline assignment: CDR1 SGHTA and CDR2 FQGNSA. This CDR3 is built from 15 residues. Trimming shortened V by 4 bases and J by 4 bases, and 16 bases separated the two germline ends.

This chain uses TRBV20-1 with TRBJ1-6; 8 bases are shared with TRBD1. This CDR3 is 16 amino acids long. The V gene end was trimmed by 1 base and the J gene end by 0 bases; junction bases not matched to a gene: 2. The V gene's germline CDR1 is DFQATT and CDR2 SNEGSKA (reference sequence). The CDR3, as DNA: TGCAGTGCTAGAGGGACAGGGAGCTCCTATAATTCACCCCTCCACTTT. Its protein is CSARGTGSSYNSPLHF.